This T cell receptor beta chain was recovered during a study of blood T cell repertoires in COVID-19. Trimming took off 2 bases at V and 9 bases at J, with 11 bases between the two ends. Germline CDR1 reads MNHEY; CDR2 reads SMNVEV (reference sequence). This CDR3 has 14 amino acids. In the source study's methods: Reference gene primers were amplified, and this amplification served to estimate nucleated cell counts. Data came from immunoSEQ multiplex PCR; TCRdb stores just in-frame clones and leaves some out. V and J calls and clone size follow that table, whereas D and trimming were derived from the DNA. This sample yields about 140,000 clones, of which around 90% are seen a single time; around 5% belongs to the top ten. This clone was seen many times. Other nucleotide sequences in the sample specify the same CDR3.

Sequenced sample: peripheral blood. This chain connects TRBV27 to TRBJ1-6; the D gene is possibly TRBD1 (5 bases). The receptor was isolated from a human donor in a cohort sampled during active COVID-19. The DNA for the CDR3 is TGTGCCAGCAGTTTACAGGGTGGCGGTTCACCCCTCCACTTT. Translating it yields CASSLQGGGSPLHF.